What follows is one T cell receptor beta chain and its context. This entry comes from a study of blood T cell repertoires in COVID-19. Per the authors' pipeline: Researchers report that nucleated cell counts were estimated from reference gene primer amplification. The method was immunoSEQ multiplex PCR; TCRdb's version includes in-frame clones alone and lacks a portion of them. Clonal size and the V and J genes are those of that table, whereas D and trimming came from the DNA. The sample holds 200,000 to 250,000 clones, 82% seen once. CDR3 size: 15 residues. Germline-derived CDR1 and CDR2 are SGHNT and YENEEA. V was shortened by 0 bases and J by 5 bases, with 10 bases between the two germline ends.

This chain joins TRBV11-3 and TRBJ1-4, with D tentatively TRBD1 (5 bases). This TCR was recovered from a woman aged 80 or over with acute or convalescent COVID-19. Specimen: peripheral blood. As DNA, the CDR3 is TGTGCCAGCAGCTTAGATCAGGGATTGAATGAAAAACTGTTTTTT. Translation gives CASSLDQGLNEKLFF.